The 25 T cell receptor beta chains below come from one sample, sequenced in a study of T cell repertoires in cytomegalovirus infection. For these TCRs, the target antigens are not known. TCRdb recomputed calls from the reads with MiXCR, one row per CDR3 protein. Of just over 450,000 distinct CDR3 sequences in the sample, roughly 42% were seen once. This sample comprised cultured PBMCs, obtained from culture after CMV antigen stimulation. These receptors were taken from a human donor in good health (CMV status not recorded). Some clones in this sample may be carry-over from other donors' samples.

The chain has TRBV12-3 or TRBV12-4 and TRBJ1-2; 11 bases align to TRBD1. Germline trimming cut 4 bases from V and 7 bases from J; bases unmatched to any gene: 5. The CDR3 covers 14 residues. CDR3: CASSWDRGVTGYTF. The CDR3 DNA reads TGTGCCAGCAGTTGGGACAGGGGGGTTACTGGCTACACCTTC.

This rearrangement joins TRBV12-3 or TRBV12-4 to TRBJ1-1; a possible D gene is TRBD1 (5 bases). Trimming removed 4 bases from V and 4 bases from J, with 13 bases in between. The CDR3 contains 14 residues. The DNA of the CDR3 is TGTGCCAGCAGTTCCTCAGGGAAGGCCACTGAAGCTTTCTTT. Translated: CASSSSGKATEAFF.

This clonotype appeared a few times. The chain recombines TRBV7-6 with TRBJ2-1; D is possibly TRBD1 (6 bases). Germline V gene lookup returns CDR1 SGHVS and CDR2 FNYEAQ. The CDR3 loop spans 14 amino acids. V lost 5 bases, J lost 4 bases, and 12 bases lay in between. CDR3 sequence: CASSAQRGYNEQFF. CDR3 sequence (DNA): TGTGCCAGCAGCGCGCAAAGGGGGTACAATGAGCAGTTCTTC.

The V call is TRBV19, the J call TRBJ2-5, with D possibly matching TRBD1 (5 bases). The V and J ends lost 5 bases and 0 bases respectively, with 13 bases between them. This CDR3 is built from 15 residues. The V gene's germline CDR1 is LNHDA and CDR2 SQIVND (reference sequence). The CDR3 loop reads CASSPGKGNQETQYF. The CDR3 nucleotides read TGTGCCAGTAGTCCAGGGAAGGGGAACCAAGAGACCCAGTACTTC.

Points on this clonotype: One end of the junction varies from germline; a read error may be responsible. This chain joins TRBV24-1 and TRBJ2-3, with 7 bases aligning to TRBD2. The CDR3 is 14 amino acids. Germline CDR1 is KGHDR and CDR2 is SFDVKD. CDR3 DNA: TGTTCCACCAGTGCGGCGGGAGTGACAGATACGCAGTATTTT. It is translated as CSTSAAGVTDTQYF.

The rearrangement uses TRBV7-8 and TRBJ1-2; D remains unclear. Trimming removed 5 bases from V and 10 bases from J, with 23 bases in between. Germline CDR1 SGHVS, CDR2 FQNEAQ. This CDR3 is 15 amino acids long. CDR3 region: CASSGGGYPFKDYTF. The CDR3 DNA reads TGTGCCAGCAGCGGTGGAGGGTATCCTTTTAAGGACTACACCTTC.

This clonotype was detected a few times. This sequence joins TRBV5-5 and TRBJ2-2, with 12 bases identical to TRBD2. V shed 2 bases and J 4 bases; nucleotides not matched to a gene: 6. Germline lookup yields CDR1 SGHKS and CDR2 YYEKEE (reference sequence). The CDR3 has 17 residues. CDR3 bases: TGTGCCAGCAGCTTCTCCCCTAGCGGGAGGGCCACCGGGGAGCTGTTTTTT. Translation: CASSFSPSGRATGELFF.

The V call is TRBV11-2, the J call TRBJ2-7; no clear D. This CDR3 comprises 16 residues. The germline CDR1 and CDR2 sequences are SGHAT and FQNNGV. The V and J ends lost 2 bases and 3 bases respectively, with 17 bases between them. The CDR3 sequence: CASSLNRPQKHYEQYF. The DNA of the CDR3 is TGTGCCAGCAGCTTAAATCGACCCCAGAAGCACTACGAGCAGTACTTC.

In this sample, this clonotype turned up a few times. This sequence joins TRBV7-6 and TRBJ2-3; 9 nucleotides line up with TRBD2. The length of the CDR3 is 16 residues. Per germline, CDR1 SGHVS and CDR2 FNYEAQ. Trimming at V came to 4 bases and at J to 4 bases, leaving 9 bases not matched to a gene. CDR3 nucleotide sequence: TGTGCCAGCAGCTCCCCCGCCCGACTAGCGGCAGATACGCAGTATTTT. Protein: CASSSPARLAADTQYF.

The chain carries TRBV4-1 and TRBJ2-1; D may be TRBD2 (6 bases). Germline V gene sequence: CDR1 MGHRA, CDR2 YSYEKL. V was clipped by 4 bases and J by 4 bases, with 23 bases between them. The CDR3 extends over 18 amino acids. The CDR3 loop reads CASSLPRVGGAGYNEQFF. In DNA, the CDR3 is TGCGCCAGCAGCCTCCCTCGGGTAGGAGGGGCCGGATACAATGAGCAGTTCTTC.

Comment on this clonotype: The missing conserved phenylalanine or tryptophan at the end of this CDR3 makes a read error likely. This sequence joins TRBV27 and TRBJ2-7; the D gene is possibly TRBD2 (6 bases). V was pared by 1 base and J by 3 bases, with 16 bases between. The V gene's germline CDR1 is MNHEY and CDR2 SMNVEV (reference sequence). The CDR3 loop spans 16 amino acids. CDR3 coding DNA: TGTGCCAGCAGTTTATATAGCACGGAGGGAATCTACGAGCAGTACTCC. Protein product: CASSLYSTEGIYEQYS.

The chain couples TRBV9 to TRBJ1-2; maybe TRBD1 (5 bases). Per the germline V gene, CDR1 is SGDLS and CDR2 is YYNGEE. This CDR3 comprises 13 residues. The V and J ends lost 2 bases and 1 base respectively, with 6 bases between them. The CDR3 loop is CASSVGHNYGYTF. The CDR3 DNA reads TGTGCCAGCAGCGTGGGGCATAACTATGGCTACACCTTC.

CDR3 nucleotides: TGCGCCAGCCGCTCGGGCGGGATGGGCACTGAAGCTTTCTTT. This codes for CASRSGGMGTEAFF. The chain joins TRBV5-1 to TRBJ1-1, with D hard to call. This CDR3 spans 14 amino acids. The germline gives CDR1 SGHRS, CDR2 YFSETQ. V lost 7 bases and J lost 4, with 17 bases in between.

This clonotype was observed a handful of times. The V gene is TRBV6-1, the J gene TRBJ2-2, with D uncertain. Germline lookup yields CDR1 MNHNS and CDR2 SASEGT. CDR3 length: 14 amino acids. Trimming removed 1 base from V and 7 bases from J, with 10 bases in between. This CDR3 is CASSEGSASGELFF. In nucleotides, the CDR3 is TGTGCCAGCAGTGAAGGGTCAGCGAGCGGGGAGCTGTTTTTT.

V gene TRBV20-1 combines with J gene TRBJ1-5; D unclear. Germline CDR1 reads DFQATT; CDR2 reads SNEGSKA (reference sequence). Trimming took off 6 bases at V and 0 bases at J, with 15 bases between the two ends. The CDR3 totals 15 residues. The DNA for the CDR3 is TGCAGTGCCCGAAGACCTTCCTATAGCAATCAGCCCCAGCATTTT. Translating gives CSARRPSYSNQPQHF.

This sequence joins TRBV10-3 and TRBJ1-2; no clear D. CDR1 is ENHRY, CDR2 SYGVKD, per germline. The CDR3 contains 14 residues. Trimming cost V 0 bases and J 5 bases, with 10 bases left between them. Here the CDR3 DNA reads TGTGCCATCAGTGAGTCGTTGCCGCCTTATGGCTACACCTTC. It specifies CAISESLPPYGYTF.

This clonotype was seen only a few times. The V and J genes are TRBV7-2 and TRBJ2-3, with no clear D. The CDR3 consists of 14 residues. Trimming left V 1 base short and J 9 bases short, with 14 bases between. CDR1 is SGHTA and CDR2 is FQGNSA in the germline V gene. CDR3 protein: CASSLGPRGRTQYF. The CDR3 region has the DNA TGTGCCAGCAGCTTAGGGCCCCGCGGAAGAACGCAGTATTTT.

The CDR3 nucleotides are TGTGCCAGCAGCCTAAATCCGGCCAGCTCCTACGAGCAGTACTTC. As protein: CASSLNPASSYEQYF. The chain couples TRBV4-2 to TRBJ2-7; no clear D gene. Germline V lookup: CDR1 LGHNA, CDR2 YNFKEQ. The germline V and J ends were trimmed by 4 bases and 0 bases, with 13 bases remaining between them. There are 15 residues in the CDR3.

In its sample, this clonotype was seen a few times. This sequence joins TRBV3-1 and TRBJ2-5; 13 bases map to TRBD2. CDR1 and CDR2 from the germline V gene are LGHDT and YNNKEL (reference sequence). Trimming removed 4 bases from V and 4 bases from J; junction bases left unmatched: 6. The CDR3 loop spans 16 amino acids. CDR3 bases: TGTGCCAGCAGCCCCCGGACTAGCGGGAGTGGAGAGACCCAGTACTTC. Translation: CASSPRTSGSGETQYF.

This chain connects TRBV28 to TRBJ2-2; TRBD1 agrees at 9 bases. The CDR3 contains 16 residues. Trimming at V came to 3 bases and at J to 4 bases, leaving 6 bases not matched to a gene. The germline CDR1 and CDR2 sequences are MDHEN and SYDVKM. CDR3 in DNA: TGTGCCAGCAGTTTGGGACAGGGAAGTATCACCGGGGAGCTGTTTTTT. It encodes CASSLGQGSITGELFF.

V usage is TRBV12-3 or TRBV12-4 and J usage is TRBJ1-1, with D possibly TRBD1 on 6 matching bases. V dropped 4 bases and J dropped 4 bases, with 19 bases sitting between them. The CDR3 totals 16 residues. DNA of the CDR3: TGTGCCAGCAGTTCCACAGGGAGAGGCAGGGGCACTGAAGCTTTCTTT. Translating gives CASSSTGRGRGTEAFF.

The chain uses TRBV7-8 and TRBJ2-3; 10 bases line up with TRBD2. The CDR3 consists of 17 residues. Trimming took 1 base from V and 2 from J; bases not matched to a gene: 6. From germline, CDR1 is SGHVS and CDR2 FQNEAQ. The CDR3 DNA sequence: TGTGCCAGCAGCTTAGATAGCGGGGGGATCGTCACAGATACGCAGTATTTT. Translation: CASSLDSGGIVTDTQYF. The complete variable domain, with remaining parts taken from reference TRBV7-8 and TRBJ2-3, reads GAGVSQSPRYKVAKRGQDVALRCDPISGHVSLFWYQQALGQGPEFLTYFQNEAQLDKSGLPSDRFFAERPEGSVSTLKIQRTQQEDSAVYLCASSLDSGGIVTDTQYFGPGTRLTVL.

This chain's CDR3 is CASSAMPSGGQETQYF. The CDR3 DNA reads TGCGCCAGCAGCGCCATGCCTAGCGGGGGGCAAGAGACCCAGTACTTC. The chain combines TRBV5-1 with TRBJ2-5, with TRBD2 matching 11 bases. The CDR3 loop spans 16 amino acids. J lost 2 bases, V lost 4 bases, and 7 bases had no gene match. Germline CDR1 reads SGHRS; CDR2 reads YFSETQ. Full variable domain (outside the CDR3, taken from reference TRBV5-1 and TRBJ2-5): KAGVTQTPRYLIKTRGQQVTLSCSPISGHRSVSWYQQTPGQGLQFLFEYFSETQRNKGNFPGRFSGRQFSNSRSEMNVSTLELGDSALYLCASSAMPSGGQETQYFGPGTRLLVL.

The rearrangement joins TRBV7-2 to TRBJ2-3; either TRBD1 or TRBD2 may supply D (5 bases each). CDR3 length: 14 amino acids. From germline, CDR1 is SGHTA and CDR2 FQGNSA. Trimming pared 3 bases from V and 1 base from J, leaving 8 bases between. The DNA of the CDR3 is TGTGCCAGCAGCTTCATGGGGGGCACAGATACGCAGTATTTT. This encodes CASSFMGGTDTQYF.

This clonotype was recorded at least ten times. The CDR3 DNA sequence: TGTGCCAGCAGCCCTTCCACAGATACGCAGTATTTT. It codes for CASSPSTDTQYF. This rearrangement joins TRBV7-9 to TRBJ2-3; D ambiguous. Germline V lookup: CDR1 SEHNR, CDR2 FQNEAQ (reference sequence). The CDR3 consists of 12 residues. Trimming pared 5 bases from V and 2 bases from J, leaving 5 bases between.